The 9 T cell receptor beta chains below all came from one sample that was sequenced in a study of T cell repertoires in cytomegalovirus infection. TCRdb fed the reads into MiXCR, producing one record per CDR3 protein. Here the sample spans hundreds of thousands of distinct CDR3 sequences, 33% being singletons. Their antigens are not known. Specimen: cultured PBMCs, collected from culture after CMV antigen stimulation. These receptors were taken from a human donor in good health (CMV status not recorded). Some clones in this sample may be carry-over from other donors' samples.

In its sample, this clonotype was seen a few times. J is TRBJ1-5 and V is TRBV6-5; D is possibly TRBD1 (5 bases). The germline CDR1 and CDR2 sequences are MNHEY and SVGAGI. The CDR3 contains 15 residues. Trimming stripped 8 bases from V and 2 bases from J, with 16 bases between. The CDR3 reads CASRSGVLGNQPQHF. In DNA, the CDR3 is TGTGCCAGCCGCTCGGGGGTTCTCGGCAATCAGCCCCAGCATTTT.

This clonotype was counted a few times. The rearrangement uses TRBV7-2 and TRBJ2-3, with TRBD2 identical over 8 bases. The CDR3 length is 19 residues. Germline trimming cut 2 bases from V and 3 bases from J; bases unmatched to any gene: 16. Germline CDR1 and CDR2: SGHTA and FQGNSA. CDR3 bases: TGTGCCAGCAGCTTAAGAATATCGGGGGGGGCCCTAAGGACAGATACGCAGTATTTT. As protein: CASSLRISGGALRTDTQYF.

This sequence joins TRBV19 and TRBJ2-1, with D unclear. CDR1 and CDR2 (germline): LNHDA, SQIVND (reference sequence). Trimming stripped 3 bases from V and 3 bases from J, with 6 bases between. The CDR3 runs 13 residues. The CDR3 DNA reads TGTGCCAGTAGTATTGCAGACTACAATGAGCAGTTCTTC. The encoded protein is CASSIADYNEQFF.

This chain links TRBV12-3 or TRBV12-4 with TRBJ2-3, with TRBD1 matching 7 bases. V was clipped by 4 bases and J by 8 bases; unmatched bases: 9. CDR3 length: 14 amino acids. CDR3 protein: CASSSAGGLGTQYF. Here the CDR3 DNA reads TGTGCCAGCAGTTCCGCAGGGGGTTTAGGTACGCAGTATTTT.

CDR3 residues: CASSFQRGDQPEYF. DNA of the CDR3: TGTGCCAGCAGTTTTCAGCGGGGGGACCAACCGGAGTACTTC. The chain carries TRBV6-5 and TRBJ2-7; 9 bases are a match to TRBD2. The V and J ends lost 4 bases and 11 bases, in that order; junction bases with no gene match: 12. CDR1 and CDR2 from the germline V gene are MNHEY and SVGAGI. The CDR3 runs to 14 residues.

This clonotype appeared a few times. This chain uses TRBV5-1 with TRBJ2-7; D unclear. V shed 0 bases and J shed 0 bases, with 13 bases lying between them. Germline CDR1 is SGHRS and CDR2 is YFSETQ. CDR3 length equals 16 residues. The CDR3 protein is CASSLEGNSDSYEQYF. As DNA, the CDR3 is TGCGCCAGCAGCTTGGAAGGGAACAGTGACTCCTACGAGCAGTACTTC.

Written as DNA, the CDR3 is TGCAGCGTTGGAGAAGGGACTAGCGGATACCAAGAGACCCAGTACTTC. The encoded protein is CSVGEGTSGYQETQYF. The chain is built from TRBV29-1 and TRBJ2-5, with 11 nucleotides matching TRBD2. The CDR3 extends over 16 amino acids. CDR1 SQVTM and CDR2 ANQGSEA come from the germline V gene. The ends lost 4 bases at V and 0 bases at J; junction bases unmatched: 7.

This clonotype was seen ten or more times. V is TRBV7-8 and J is TRBJ1-2, with D maybe TRBD1 (6 bases). The CDR3 sequence is 14 residues long. The V gene lost 1 base and the J gene lost 3 bases, with 9 bases spanning the gap. CDR1 is SGHVS, CDR2 FQNEAQ, per germline. The CDR3 is CASSLVGGYYGYTF. The CDR3 DNA reads TGTGCCAGCAGCTTAGTGGGGGGCTACTATGGCTACACCTTC.

There are a few counts of this clonotype. The DNA for the CDR3 is TGTGCCAGCAGCAAGGGGGGGGGCTCCTACGAGCAGTACTTC. Amino acid sequence: CASSKGGGSYEQYF. The J gene is TRBJ2-7, the V gene TRBV2; possible D gene TRBD2, 7 bases. The CDR3 spans 14 residues. Trimming pared 6 bases from V and 0 bases from J, leaving 12 bases between. The germline gives CDR1 SNHLY, CDR2 FYNNEI. Full variable domain (missing parts from reference TRBV2 and TRBJ2-7): EPEVTQTPSHQVTQMGQEVILRCVPISNHLYFYWYRQILGQKVEFLVSFYNNEISEKSEIFDDQFSVERPDGSNFTLKIRSTKLEDSAMYFCASSKGGGSYEQYFGPGTRLTVT.